This TCR beta chain was documented in a study of cytomegalovirus exposure and HLA in healthy donors. CDR1 is PRHDT, CDR2 FYEKMQ, per germline (reference sequence). This CDR3 contains 14 residues. J lost 4 bases, V lost 4 bases, and 6 bases had no gene match. Both 60 Vbeta primers and 13 Jbeta primers went into the PCR. Assay: immunoSEQ multiplex PCR; the TCRdb copy retains only in-frame clones and omits some. This sample has about 150,000 clones, with about 85% found just once. The sequence was collected from a man aged 30-40 years in good health and CMV-seropositive. V usage is TRBV13 and J usage is TRBJ2-7; 8 nucleotides match TRBD1. Source material: PBMCs. The CDR3 DNA reads as TGTGCCAGCAGCTCATCGGGACAGGCTTACGAGCAGTACTTC. Encoded protein: CASSSSGQAYEQYF.